These T cell receptor beta chains were read from a single sample in a study of beta chain features in type 1 diabetes. Profiled with immunoSEQ multiplex PCR; TCRdb holds only in-frame clones, not every one. Counted here are 240,000 or so clones, 20% occurring once; the ten biggest clones make up less than 0.035%. Material: naive CD4+ T cells from blood. The origin of the receptors is a woman in her thirties or forties with type 1 diabetes. Both conserved end residues are part of each CDR3. The D gene is left open where the match is weak. Only some rows state a clone size, as once, few, many or a class for expanded clones.

TRBV7-9	NA	few	TRBJ1-5	CASSFSGGYNQPQHF	TGTGCCAGCAGCTTCAGTGGGGGGTATAATCAGCCCCAGCATTTT
TRBV19	TRBD1	few	TRBJ1-1	CASRTDRGLGNTEAFF	TGTGCCAGTAGAACAGACAGGGGGCTTGGGAACACTGAAGCTTTCTTT
TRBV2	NA	NA	TRBJ2-1	CASMTRDFYNEQFF	TGTGCCAGCATGACACGGGACTTCTACAATGAGCAGTTCTTC
TRBV7-2	NA	NA	TRBJ1-5	CASSPGVVVPQHF	TGTGCCAGCAGTCCAGGGGTAGTCGTACCCCAGCATTTT
TRBV25-1	TRBD2	NA	TRBJ2-1	CATGTSGSNEQFF	TGTGCCACCGGGACTAGCGGTTCCAATGAGCAGTTCTTC
TRBV7-2	TRBD1	NA	TRBJ1-1	CASSFGQDTEAFF	TGTGCCAGCAGCTTCGGACAGGACACTGAAGCTTTCTTT
TRBV27	TRBD1	NA	TRBJ1-5	CASSLWAGGGNQPQHF	TGTGCCAGCAGTTTATGGGCAGGGGGAGGCAATCAGCCCCAGCATTTT
TRBV7-2	NA	few	TRBJ1-6	CASSSQTGSPLHF	TGTGCCAGCAGCTCCCAAACGGGTTCACCCCTCCACTTT
TRBV4-3	NA	NA	TRBJ1-1	CASSQDPGGVNTEAFF	TGCGCCAGCAGCCAAGACCCGGGAGGCGTGAACACTGAAGCTTTCTTT
TRBV4-1	TRBD2	few	TRBJ2-1	CASSQESGLAGGEQFF	TGCGCCAGCAGCCAAGAAAGTGGACTAGCGGGAGGAGAGCAGTTCTTC
TRBV7-3	NA	few	TRBJ1-1	CASSLSGERAAFF	TGTGCCAGCAGCTTAAGCGGCGAACGTGCAGCTTTCTTT
TRBV9	NA	NA	TRBJ1-2	CASSVASRGYGYTF	TGTGCCAGCAGCGTAGCAAGCCGGGGATACGGCTACACCTTC
TRBV2	TRBD2	NA	TRBJ2-1	CASKGGSQHNEQFF	TGTGCCAGCAAGGGCGGGAGCCAGCACAATGAGCAGTTCTTC
TRBV7-9	NA	NA	TRBJ1-5	CASSFGTGVQPQHF	TGTGCCAGCAGCTTCGGGACGGGAGTTCAGCCCCAGCATTTT
TRBV18	NA	NA	TRBJ2-7	CASSPGSISYEQYF	TGTGCCAGCTCACCGGGCAGCATCTCCTACGAGCAGTACTTC
TRBV23-1	NA	NA	TRBJ1-5	CASSQSRRGRSSNQPQHF	TGCGCCAGCAGTCAATCGCGGAGGGGCAGGAGCAGCAATCAGCCCCAGCATTTT
TRBV7-2	NA	NA	TRBJ2-5	CASSFSSKETQYF	TGTGCCAGCAGCTTTAGTAGCAAAGAGACCCAGTACTTC
TRBV28	NA	NA	TRBJ2-2	CASSLGGIGTGELFF	TGTGCCAGCAGTTTGGGGGGTATCGGCACCGGGGAGCTGTTTTTT
TRBV18	TRBD1	few	TRBJ2-3	CASSPQGQGGTDTQYF	TGTGCCAGCTCACCGCAGGGACAGGGAGGCACAGATACGCAGTATTTT
TRBV4-2	TRBD2	once	TRBJ2-1	CASSQDLGLAGGPQWGEIF	TGTGCCAGCAGCCAAGATCTGGGACTAGCGGGGGGGCCTCAATGGGGAGAGATCTTC
TRBV15	NA	NA	TRBJ1-6	CATSRGGGGRNSPLHF	TGTGCCACCAGCAGAGGGGGGGGAGGGAGGAATTCACCCCTCCACTTT
TRBV5-1	NA	NA	TRBJ1-1	CASSLGLGGANTEAFF	TGCGCCAGCAGCTTGGGTCTCGGCGGGGCGAACACTGAAGCTTTCTTT
TRBV7-3	NA	NA	TRBJ2-1	CASSLTYRSLNEQFF	TGTGCCAGCAGCTTAACGTACCGCAGTTTAAATGAGCAGTTCTTC
TRBV5-1	NA	few	TRBJ2-3	CASSLRSRLSADTQYF	TGCGCCAGCAGCTTGAGGTCTCGGTTGAGCGCAGATACGCAGTATTTT
TRBV30	NA	few	TRBJ1-1	CAGEAEMNTEAFF	TGTGCCGGTGAGGCAGAGATGAACACTGAAGCTTTCTTT
TRBV10-3	NA	few	TRBJ2-5	CAISEGGKYGETQYF	TGTGCCATCAGTGAGGGAGGGAAGTATGGAGAGACCCAGTACTTC
TRBV7-2	TRBD2	few	TRBJ2-1	CASSLGLAGGNEQFF	TGTGCCAGCAGCTTGGGACTAGCGGGAGGTAATGAGCAGTTCTTC
TRBV5-6	TRBD1	few	TRBJ2-3	CASSTGTGGRGTQYF	TGTGCCAGCAGCACCGGGACAGGGGGGCGAGGTACGCAGTATTTT
TRBV19	TRBD1	NA	TRBJ1-2	CASSMGQNYGYTF	TGTGCCAGTAGTATGGGACAGAACTATGGCTACACCTTC
TRBV7-9	TRBD2	few	TRBJ2-7	CASSSSSGRPYEQYF	TGTGCCAGCAGCTCCTCTAGCGGGAGGCCCTACGAGCAGTACTTC
TRBV6-5	TRBD1	NA	TRBJ2-7	CASSSRQGSYEQYF	TGTGCCAGCAGTTCCCGACAGGGGTCCTACGAGCAGTACTTC
TRBV10-3	NA	NA	TRBJ1-5	CATTEDSNQPQHF	TGTGCCACGACAGAAGATAGCAATCAGCCCCAGCATTTT
TRBV9	NA	NA	TRBJ1-2	CASSGPGTSSNYGYTF	TGTGCCAGCAGCGGGCCCGGGACATCTTCTAACTATGGCTACACCTTC
TRBV28	NA	NA	TRBJ2-5	CASSSEETQYF	TGTGCCAGCAGTTCCGAAGAGACCCAGTACTTC
TRBV27	NA	NA	TRBJ2-7	CASSLTQITYEQYF	TGTGCCAGCAGTTTAACACAGATAACCTACGAGCAGTACTTC
TRBV4-3	TRBD1	few	TRBJ1-2	CASSQGQQNYGYTF	TGCGCCAGCAGCCAGGGACAGCAGAACTATGGCTACACCTTC
TRBV9	NA	NA	TRBJ2-3	CASSYLWSGTDTQYF	TGTGCCAGCAGCTACCTATGGAGCGGAACAGATACGCAGTATTTT
TRBV18	NA	few	TRBJ2-7	CASSPGSPYEQYF	TGTGCCAGCTCACCCGGGTCCCCCTACGAGCAGTACTTC
TRBV28	NA	NA	TRBJ2-7	CASSLEAPSYEQYF	TGTGCCAGCAGTTTAGAGGCACCTTCCTACGAGCAGTACTTC
TRBV28	NA	few	TRBJ1-2	CASSLLNYGYTF	TGTGCCAGCAGTTTACTAAACTATGGCTACACCTTC
TRBV29-1	TRBD1	few	TRBJ1-2	CSVGNRGGYTF	TGCAGCGTTGGGAACAGGGGCGGCTACACCTTC
TRBV7-2	TRBD2	NA	TRBJ2-2	CASSPIAGGAIGSGELFF	TGTGCCAGCAGCCCTATAGCGGGGGGGGCGATTGGGTCCGGGGAGCTGTTTTTT
TRBV2	NA	few	TRBJ2-7	CASSATQGQYF	TGTGCCAGCAGTGCAACTCAGGGACAATACTTC
TRBV6-6	NA	NA	TRBJ1-1	CASGRAGATEAFF	TGTGCCAGCGGCCGGGCAGGGGCGACTGAAGCTTTCTTT
TRBV9	NA	few	TRBJ1-4	CASSVGAKGGYEKLFF	TGTGCCAGCAGCGTAGGGGCCAAAGGAGGCTATGAAAAACTGTTTTTT
TRBV28	NA	few	TRBJ1-2	CASRIDGNYGYTF	TGTGCCAGCAGGATAGACGGGAACTATGGCTACACCTTC
TRBV7-8	NA	NA	TRBJ2-5	CASSLAQGRETQYF	TGTGCCAGCAGCTTAGCGCAGGGGCGGGAGACCCAGTACTTC
TRBV18	NA	NA	TRBJ2-5	CASSPNGQQIPFRGETQYF	TGTGCCAGCTCACCAAACGGACAGCAAATTCCGTTTAGAGGGGAGACCCAGTACTTC
TRBV28	TRBD1	NA	TRBJ1-5	CASSRDSVNQPQHF	TGTGCCAGCAGTCGGGACAGCGTTAATCAGCCCCAGCATTTT
TRBV10-3	TRBD1	NA	TRBJ2-1	CAISTGQGSVNEQFF	TGTGCCATCAGCACGGGACAGGGGAGTGTGAATGAGCAGTTCTTC
TRBV27	TRBD2	NA	TRBJ2-7	CASSPTRPRGGADEQYF	TGTGCCAGCAGTCCCACCCGGCCTCGCGGGGGGGCCGACGAGCAGTACTTC
TRBV7-2	NA	NA	TRBJ1-5	CASSRQGAQPQHF	TGTGCCAGCAGCCGACAAGGGGCTCAGCCCCAGCATTTT
TRBV14	TRBD1	few	TRBJ1-1	CASSQDGGQRNTEAFF	TGTGCCAGCAGCCAAGACGGGGGACAGAGGAACACTGAAGCTTTCTTT
TRBV9	TRBD1	few	TRBJ2-2	CASGTDNTGELFF	TGTGCCAGCGGGACAGATAACACCGGGGAGCTGTTTTTT
TRBV5-6	NA	few	TRBJ2-6	CASSLRSSGANVLTF	TGTGCCAGCAGCTTGCGGAGCTCTGGGGCCAACGTCCTGACTTTC
TRBV19	TRBD1	few	TRBJ2-5	CASSAGTAETQYF	TGTGCCAGTAGTGCCGGGACAGCGGAGACCCAGTACTTC
TRBV5-1	NA	few	TRBJ1-1	CASSLEWGSLAAFF	TGCGCCAGCAGCTTGGAATGGGGCAGTTTGGCAGCTTTCTTT
TRBV5-4	NA	NA	TRBJ2-3	CASSSLHGGLGGTDTQYF	TGTGCCAGCAGCTCCCTCCACGGCGGACTAGGGGGAACAGATACGCAGTATTTT
TRBV2	NA	NA	TRBJ1-5	CASSLEQGWRWDSNQPQHF	TGTGCCAGCAGTTTGGAACAGGGCTGGAGATGGGATAGCAATCAGCCCCAGCATTTT